This T cell receptor beta chain was obtained from a study of T-cell reconstitution after alpha-beta-depleted transplantation in children (dated by TCRdb to 2015 to 2016). In terms of the full investigation: T-cell immune reconstitution after TCRalphabeta/CD19-depleted allogeneic hematopoietic cell transplantation in children was quantitatively tracked in the study by means of TCR repertoire profiling.

Trimming takes 4 bases off V and 4 bases off J; junction bases not matched to a gene: 6. In the germline V gene, CDR1 corresponds to SQVTM and CDR2 to ANQGSEA. Counted from cysteine to phenylalanine, this CDR3 has 14 amino acids. Only the CDR3 DNA stays, 42 bases, in frame from base 1. A note on this clonotype: Its specific antigen is unknown. Base qualities were left out, and no much larger clone turns up one base away.

Receptor amplification or capture employed PCR. The instrument was an Illumina HiSeq 2500. TCR libraries were prepared with molecular barcoding, using unique molecular identifiers to normalize TCRbeta repertoire quantification. Clones were called with MiXCR by TCRdb after fastp trimmed the public reads at Q25, and only in-frame beta chains were retained. Each entry is one CDR3 protein sequence, shown with its most common DNA and genes. For this sample the table gives about 400,000 distinct CDR3 sequences, of which 20% were detected only once. The ten largest make up around 4% of the sample. The TCR was taken from a human donor who donated a stem cell graft to a child with acute myeloid leukemia. The V and J genes are TRBV29-1 and TRBJ2-1; the central 8 bases match TRBD1. The sequencing used PBMCs from the stem cell graft donor, collected from the stem cell graft. The CDR3 reads as follows: CSVGDRGSYNEQFF. The DNA is TGCAGCGTTGGTGACAGGGGAAGTTACAATGAGCAGTTCTTC.